The 13 T cell receptor beta chains below all came from one sample that was sequenced in a study of cytomegalovirus exposure and HLA in healthy donors. A multiplex PCR was run with 60 Vbeta primers and 13 Jbeta primers. Here immunoSEQ multiplex PCR was the method, and the copy in TCRdb shows in-frame clones only, minus some. The table includes approximately 220,000 clones, over 75% detected once. The sequenced material came from PBMCs. These receptors were obtained from a man aged 18 to 29 in good health and CMV-seronegative.

The V and J genes are TRBV6-5 and TRBJ2-2, with a tentative D call TRBD2 (6 bases). In germline, CDR1 is MNHEY, CDR2 SVGAGI. This CDR3 spans 14 amino acids. V dropped 10 bases and J dropped 0 bases, with 12 bases sitting between them. In DNA form, the CDR3 reads TGTGCCACCCGCCGCGGGACGAACACCGGGGAGCTGTTTTTT. Amino acids: CATRRGTNTGELFF.

The chain employs TRBV5-1 and TRBJ2-3, with 9 bases matching TRBD2. CDR3 length: 15 amino acids. The V gene end was trimmed by 2 bases and the J gene end by 4 bases; junction bases not matched to a gene: 5. Germline CDR1 is SGHRS and CDR2 is YFSETQ. The CDR3 bases are TGCGCCAGCAGCTTTAGCGGGAGCCGGCCAGATACGCAGTATTTT. It yields the protein CASSFSGSRPDTQYF.

The chain employs TRBV28 and TRBJ1-1; D unresolved. Per germline, CDR1 MDHEN and CDR2 SYDVKM. There are 14 residues in the CDR3. Trimming stripped 6 bases from V and 4 bases from J, with 15 bases between. CDR3 in DNA: TGTGCCAGCAGCCCACCAAGGAGGCCCACTGAAGCTTTCTTT. Its protein product is CASSPPRRPTEAFF.

This clone was observed a few times. V gene TRBV5-1 combines with J gene TRBJ2-5, with 8 bases that match TRBD1. V shed 4 bases and J 5 bases; nucleotides not matched to a gene: 13. Germline loops: CDR1 SGHRS, CDR2 YFSETQ. The CDR3 covers 16 residues. The CDR3 nucleotides are TGCGCCAGCAGCCCGGACCAAGGACAGGGATTGGAGACCCAGTACTTC. Residues: CASSPDQGQGLETQYF.

The chain couples TRBV4-2 to TRBJ1-2; TRBD1 matches 7 bases. In germline, CDR1 is LGHNA, CDR2 YNFKEQ. After removal of 0 bases from V and 4 bases from J, the junction contained 11 bases not matched to a gene. This CDR3 is 17 amino acids long. CDR3 protein: CASSQDPGTGDRYGYTF. In DNA form, the CDR3 reads TGTGCCAGCAGCCAAGACCCTGGCACAGGGGATCGCTATGGCTACACCTTC.

This clone was observed once. J is TRBJ2-4 and V is TRBV6-5, with D possibly being TRBD2 (5 bases). The CDR3 covers 11 residues. Germline V gene lookup returns CDR1 MNHEY and CDR2 SVGAGI. The ends were cut back, 4 bases at V and 9 bases at J, with 7 bases in the middle. The CDR3 sequence is CASSSEGIQYF. The CDR3 region has the DNA TGTGCCAGCAGTTCCGAGGGCATTCAGTACTTC.

This clone was seen more than once but under ten times. The chain joins TRBV5-1 to TRBJ1-1, with D tentatively TRBD1 (6 bases). The CDR3 has 13 residues. Germline V lookup: CDR1 SGHRS, CDR2 YFSETQ. V was trimmed by 4 bases and J by 3 bases, leaving 10 bases between them. The CDR3 DNA reads as TGCGCCAGCAGCAACCGACAGGACACTGAAGCTTTCTTT. Residues: CASSNRQDTEAFF.

The chain has TRBV27 and TRBJ1-4; 7 positions match TRBD1. This CDR3 region has 14 residues. Looked up from germline, CDR1 is MNHEY and CDR2 is SMNVEV (reference sequence). Trimming at V came to 5 bases and at J to 3 bases, leaving 3 bases not matched to a gene. CDR3 residues: CASSRQGANEKLFF. The CDR3 nucleotides are TGTGCCAGCAGTAGACAGGGCGCTAATGAAAAACTGTTTTTT.

The chain couples TRBV4-3 to TRBJ2-1; 14 bases are shared with TRBD2. CDR3 length: 19 residues. Germline V gene sequence: CDR1 LGHNA, CDR2 YSLEER. V trimming: 2 bases; J trimming: 4 bases; junction bases outside the gene matches: 10. The chain's CDR3 is CASSQKGRLAGGQYNEQFF. Written as DNA, the CDR3 is TGCGCCAGCAGCCAAAAAGGTCGACTAGCGGGAGGGCAGTACAATGAGCAGTTCTTC.

The V and J genes are TRBV5-5 and TRBJ1-5; D might be TRBD1 (6 bases). The V end was cut by 7 bases, the J end by 6 bases, with 17 bases between. Germline V gene lookup returns CDR1 SGHKS and CDR2 YYEKEE (reference sequence). The CDR3 covers 14 residues. The CDR3 reads CASRDTDWAQPQHF. The CDR3 coding sequence is TGTGCCAGCCGGGACACCGATTGGGCTCAGCCCCAGCATTTT. The whole variable domain, remainder taken from reference TRBV5-5 and TRBJ1-5, is DAGVTQSPTHLIKTRGQQVTLRCSPISGHKSVSWYQQVLGQGPQFIFQYYEKEERGRGNFPDRFSARQFPNYSSELNVNALLLGDSALYLCASRDTDWAQPQHFGDGTRLSIL.

This chain connects TRBV6-5 to TRBJ1-5, with a tentative D call TRBD1 (5 bases). The germline V gene encodes CDR1 MNHEY and CDR2 SVGAGI. This CDR3 has 12 amino acids. V dropped 8 bases and J dropped 5 bases, with 10 bases sitting between them. The CDR3 sequence is CASGAQDQPQHF. CDR3 bases: TGTGCCAGCGGGGCACAGGATCAGCCCCAGCATTTT.

This clone was observed once. This chain connects TRBV7-3 to TRBJ2-1; D possibly corresponds to TRBD2 (6 bases). The V and J ends lost 0 bases and 0 bases respectively, with 12 bases between them. This CDR3 is 17 amino acids long. Germline assignment: CDR1 SGHTA and CDR2 FQGTGA. The CDR3 protein is CASSLTGGDDSYNEQFF. In DNA form, the CDR3 reads TGTGCCAGCAGCTTAACTGGCGGGGACGACTCCTACAATGAGCAGTTCTTC.

This chain uses TRBV5-1 with TRBJ2-7; D is perhaps TRBD2 (6 bases). The CDR3 sequence is 18 residues long. The germline CDR1 and CDR2 sequences are SGHRS and YFSETQ. Trimming took off 0 bases at V and 2 bases at J, with 21 bases between the two ends. CDR3 in amino acids: CASSLAGGADGSTYEQYF. The CDR3 region has the DNA TGCGCCAGCAGCTTGGCCGGAGGGGCTGACGGGAGCACCTACGAGCAGTACTTC. The full variable domain, its missing parts supplied by reference TRBV5-1 and TRBJ2-7, is KAGVTQTPRYLIKTRGQQVTLSCSPISGHRSVSWYQQTPGQGLQFLFEYFSETQRNKGNFPGRFSGRQFSNSRSEMNVSTLELGDSALYLCASSLAGGADGSTYEQYFGPGTRLTVT.